One and the same sample provided the 9 T cell receptor beta chains below, sequenced in a study of blood T cell repertoires in COVID-19. Generated by immunoSEQ multiplex PCR, the TCRdb table keeps only in-frame clones and is missing some. The data contain about 160,000 clones, roughly four fifths of them singletons. The specimen was peripheral blood. Receptor source: a woman of 80 years or more with acute or convalescent COVID-19.

V gene TRBV5-1 combines with J gene TRBJ2-3; possibly TRBD1 for D (6 bases). Germline lookup yields CDR1 SGHRS and CDR2 YFSETQ. This CDR3 region has 14 residues. V lost 2 bases, J lost 4 bases, and 11 bases lay in between. For the CDR3, the DNA is TGCGCCAGCAGCTTACGCAGGGGTGCAGATACGCAGTATTTT. Translating gives CASSLRRGADTQYF.

V usage is TRBV7-9 and J usage is TRBJ1-2; weak D call: TRBD1 (6 bases). The germline V and J ends were trimmed by 5 bases and 6 bases, with 13 bases remaining between them. Germline CDR1 reads SEHNR; CDR2 reads FQNEAQ (reference sequence). CDR3 size: 13 residues. The CDR3 loop is CASSTSGVDGYTF. The CDR3 nucleotides are TGTGCCAGCAGCACCTCAGGGGTGGATGGCTACACCTTC.

The chain combines TRBV5-1 with TRBJ2-3; 8 nucleotides match TRBD2. The CDR3 is made up of 16 amino acids. Germline V lookup: CDR1 SGHRS, CDR2 YFSETQ. J was trimmed by 0 bases and V by 3 bases; bases with no gene match: 6. Here the CDR3 reads CASSSTASGSTDTQYF. The CDR3 DNA reads as TGCGCCAGCAGCTCGACCGCTAGCGGGAGCACAGATACGCAGTATTTT.

The chain combines TRBV25-1 with TRBJ2-7; TRBD2 might be the D (5 bases). V dropped 8 bases and J dropped 1 base, with 12 bases sitting between them. The V gene's germline CDR1 is MGHDK and CDR2 SYGVNS. This CDR3 has 13 residues. The CDR3 DNA follows: TGTGCCAGCGTCCCGTCGGGGTCCTACGAGCAGTACTTC. It encodes CASVPSGSYEQYF.

The chain is built from TRBV19 and TRBJ2-5, with TRBD1 matching 7 bases. CDR3 length: 16 residues. With 3 bases clipped from V and 2 bases from J, the junction kept 9 bases outside the gene matches. The V gene's germline CDR1 is LNHDA and CDR2 SQIVND (reference sequence). The CDR3 region is CASSMTGWGRQETQYF. CDR3 bases: TGTGCCAGTAGTATGACAGGGTGGGGAAGGCAAGAGACCCAGTACTTC.

This clone was seen just once. This chain connects TRBV19 to TRBJ2-5; TRBD1 matches 8 bases. Unmatched junction bases numbered 3, after V lost 7 bases and J lost 2 bases. The CDR3 consists of 13 residues. Germline V CDR1 and CDR2: LNHDA, SQIVND (reference sequence). The CDR3 bases are TGTGCCAGTAAGAACAGGGGGCAAGAGACCCAGTACTTC. This translates into CASKNRGQETQYF.

This clone was counted between two and nine times. The CDR3, as DNA: TGTGCCATCAGGCAGGGATCCGGAAACACCATATATTTT. Its protein is CAIRQGSGNTIYF. V is TRBV10-3 and J is TRBJ1-3, with a weak D call TRBD1 (5 bases). The V end was cut by 6 bases, the J end by 4 bases, with 10 bases between. This CDR3 is 13 amino acids long. CDR1 and CDR2 from the germline V gene are ENHRY and SYGVKD.

The V gene is TRBV7-8, the J gene TRBJ1-2; possible D gene TRBD1, 6 bases. Trimming left V 5 bases short and J 0 bases short, with 13 bases between. CDR1 is SGHVS, CDR2 FQNEAQ, per germline. This CDR3 has 15 residues. CDR3 in DNA: TGTGCCAGCAGCCCCCGGACAGCCTCTAACTATGGCTACACCTTC. It translates to CASSPRTASNYGYTF.

The sample holds a few counts of this clone. The chain links TRBV6-5 to TRBJ1-1; the match to TRBD1 covers 8 bases. CDR1 and CDR2 (germline): MNHEY, SVGAGI. The trim removed 6 bases at V and 0 bases at J, leaving 6 bases unmatched. This CDR3 has 15 residues. CDR3 sequence reads: CASRGTGSLNTEAFF. The CDR3, as DNA: TGTGCCAGCAGGGGGACAGGTTCATTGAACACTGAAGCTTTCTTT.